This is a list of T cell receptor beta chains from one sample in a study of blood T cell repertoires in COVID-19. Data came from immunoSEQ multiplex PCR; TCRdb stores just in-frame clones and leaves some out. This sample has just under 95,000 clones, with 75% to 85% found just once. Sample: peripheral blood. These receptors were collected from a human donor in a cohort sampled during active COVID-19. Each CDR3 is given with its conserved first and last residue. The D gene is left open where the match is weak. Size is omitted from some rows. Given values are once, few, many or a class for expanded clones.

J,D,size,V,CDR3,DNA
TRBJ1-4,NA,NA,TRBV19,CASTSSRRTFATNEKLFF,TGTGCCAGTACTTCTAGCAGGCGAACGTTTGCAACTAATGAAAAACTGTTTTTT
TRBJ1-1,NA,NA,TRBV5-1,CATKLDRNTEAFF,TGCGCCACCAAGTTGGACAGGAACACTGAAGCTTTCTTT
TRBJ2-3,NA,NA,TRBV21-1,CASSAVTDTQYF,TGTGCCAGCAGCGCAGTCACAGATACGCAGTATTTT
TRBJ1-5,NA,NA,TRBV3-1/TRBV3-2,CASSQGLTGNQPQHF,TGTGCCAGCAGCCAGGGGCTCACGGGCAATCAGCCCCAGCATTTT
TRBJ1-5,TRBD1,NA,TRBV28,CASSRSRQGASNQPQHF,TGTGCCAGCAGCCGGAGCCGACAGGGGGCTAGCAATCAGCCCCAGCATTTT
TRBJ1-1,NA,NA,TRBV2,CASSESQDTEAFF,TGTGCCAGCAGTGAATCGCAGGATACTGAAGCTTTCTTT
TRBJ2-1,TRBD2,NA,TRBV7-9,CASSQRAGVPGQFF,TGTGCCAGCAGCCAGAGAGCGGGAGTACCAGGGCAGTTCTTC
TRBJ2-5,TRBD1,many,TRBV7-9,CASSFPGTAQETQYF,TGTGCCAGCAGCTTTCCGGGGACAGCCCAAGAGACCCAGTACTTC
TRBJ1-5,NA,NA,TRBV12-3/TRBV12-4,CASSLYRTSRQHF,TGTGCCAGCAGTTTATATCGTACTTCTCGCCAGCATTTT
TRBJ2-5,NA,NA,TRBV24-1,CATSDSRDQETQYF,TGTGCCACCAGTGATTCGCGGGATCAAGAGACCCAGTACTTC
TRBJ1-1,TRBD1,once,TRBV10-3,CASCSRQGLGEAFF,TGTGCCAGCTGTAGTAGACAGGGTTTAGGTGAAGCTTTCTTT
TRBJ2-7,NA,NA,TRBV28,CASSRGPYSAF,TGTGCCAGCAGCCGTGGGCCTTATTCGGCGTTC
TRBJ2-7,NA,few,TRBV28,CASSWDTRAGEQYF,TGTGCCAGCAGCTGGGACACCAGGGCGGGCGAGCAGTACTTC
TRBJ1-5,TRBD1,NA,TRBV6-5,CASSPDRGGNQPQHF,TGTGCCAGCAGCCCGGACAGGGGTGGAAATCAGCCCCAGCATTTT
TRBJ2-5,NA,NA,TRBV28,CASSFQGQETQYF,TGTGCCAGCAGTTTCCAGGGGCAGGAGACCCAGTACTTC
TRBJ2-7,TRBD2,NA,TRBV5-1,CASSPREAAYEQYF,TGCGCCAGCAGTCCCCGGGAGGCAGCCTACGAGCAGTACTTC
TRBJ2-7,TRBD2,NA,TRBV6-5,CASRTSGAYEQYF,TGTGCCAGCAGGACTAGCGGGGCCTACGAGCAGTACTTC
TRBJ2-5,NA,NA,TRBV19,CATRNHRRGTSETQYF,TGTGCCACAAGGAATCACAGAAGGGGCACAAGTGAGACCCAGTACTTC
TRBJ1-5,TRBD1,NA,TRBV28,CASRGQGRINQPQHF,TGTGCCAGCAGAGGACAGGGAAGGATCAATCAGCCCCAGCATTTT
TRBJ2-7,TRBD2,NA,TRBV18,CASSPGGTSRREQYF,TGTGCCAGCTCACCCGGGGGGACTAGCCGGCGAGAGCAGTACTTC
TRBJ1-6,TRBD1,NA,TRBV28,CASRSGTDNSPLHF,TGTGCCAGCAGATCCGGGACAGATAATTCACCCCTCCACTTT
TRBJ2-7,TRBD2,NA,TRBV12-3/TRBV12-4,CASKTSASYEQYF,TGTGCCAGCAAGACTAGCGCCTCCTACGAGCAGTACTTC
TRBJ2-7,TRBD2,NA,TRBV3-1/TRBV3-2,CASSSGLAGVGGGKEQYF,TGTGCCAGCAGCTCCGGACTAGCGGGAGTAGGGGGGGGTAAAGAGCAGTACTTC
TRBJ1-5,TRBD1,few,TRBV19,CASIDRGQTQPQHF,TGTGCCAGTATCGACAGGGGACAAACTCAGCCCCAGCATTTT
TRBJ1-2,NA,NA,TRBV12-3/TRBV12-4,CASSFRVGYTF,TGTGCCAGCAGTTTTCGTGTCGGCTACACCTTC
TRBJ1-6,TRBD1,NA,TRBV5-5,CASRFTGTGGSPLHF,TGTGCCAGCAGATTCACCGGGACAGGGGGCTCACCCCTCCACTTT
TRBJ1-3,TRBD1,NA,TRBV24-1,CATSDPTGSSGNTIYF,TGTGCCACCAGTGATCCGACAGGGAGCTCTGGAAACACCATATATTTT
TRBJ1-2,NA,NA,TRBV6-5,CASITGYYGYTF,TGTGCCAGCATCACAGGGTACTATGGCTACACCTTC
TRBJ2-6,NA,NA,TRBV18,CASSPLREPGANVLTF,TGTGCCAGCTCACCACTACGGGAACCTGGGGCCAACGTCCTGACTTTC
TRBJ2-1,NA,NA,TRBV2,CASSVQSGEYNEQFF,TGTGCCAGCAGTGTCCAAAGTGGGGAGTACAATGAGCAGTTCTTC
TRBJ2-3,TRBD1,NA,TRBV5-1,CASSPGTGVDF,TGCGCCAGCAGCCCCGGGACAGGGGTAGATTTT
TRBJ1-5,NA,once,TRBV5-4,CASSSSQFEPQHF,TGTGCCAGCAGTTCCTCCCAGTTCGAGCCCCAGCATTTT
TRBJ2-1,TRBD2,NA,TRBV5-1,CASSLASGRLNEQFF,TGCGCCAGCAGCTTGGCCAGCGGGAGGTTAAATGAGCAGTTCTTC
TRBJ2-5,NA,once,TRBV27,CASSLSWRQAGETQYF,TGTGCCAGCAGTTTATCGTGGCGACAGGCAGGGGAGACCCAGTACTTC
TRBJ2-6,NA,few,TRBV28,CASSLEGPGANVLTF,TGTGCCAGCAGTTTAGAGGGCCCCGGGGCCAACGTCCTGACTTTC
TRBJ2-6,TRBD1,many,TRBV28,CASWGTGGSLSGANVLTF,TGTGCCAGCTGGGGGACAGGGGGTTCCCTCTCTGGGGCCAACGTCCTGACTTTC
TRBJ2-7,NA,few,TRBV2,CASKGGPAYYEQYF,TGTGCCAGCAAGGGCGGGCCGGCCTACTACGAGCAGTACTTC
TRBJ1-3,TRBD1,NA,TRBV9,CASSPRQGSNTIYF,TGTGCCAGCAGCCCACGACAGGGAAGCAACACCATATATTTT
TRBJ2-5,NA,NA,TRBV7-2,CASSLDSQETQYF,TGTGCCAGCAGCTTAGACAGTCAAGAGACCCAGTACTTC
TRBJ2-5,NA,NA,TRBV30,CAWSVRRGGETQYF,TGTGCCTGGAGTGTAAGGAGGGGGGGAGAGACCCAGTACTTC
TRBJ2-5,TRBD1,NA,TRBV7-9,CASSSLGTVGPQETQYF,TGTGCCAGCAGCTCCTTAGGGACAGTGGGGCCTCAAGAGACCCAGTACTTC
TRBJ2-7,NA,NA,TRBV5-1,CASSFFSGAGYEQYF,TGCGCCAGCAGCTTTTTTAGCGGAGCTGGCTACGAGCAGTACTTC